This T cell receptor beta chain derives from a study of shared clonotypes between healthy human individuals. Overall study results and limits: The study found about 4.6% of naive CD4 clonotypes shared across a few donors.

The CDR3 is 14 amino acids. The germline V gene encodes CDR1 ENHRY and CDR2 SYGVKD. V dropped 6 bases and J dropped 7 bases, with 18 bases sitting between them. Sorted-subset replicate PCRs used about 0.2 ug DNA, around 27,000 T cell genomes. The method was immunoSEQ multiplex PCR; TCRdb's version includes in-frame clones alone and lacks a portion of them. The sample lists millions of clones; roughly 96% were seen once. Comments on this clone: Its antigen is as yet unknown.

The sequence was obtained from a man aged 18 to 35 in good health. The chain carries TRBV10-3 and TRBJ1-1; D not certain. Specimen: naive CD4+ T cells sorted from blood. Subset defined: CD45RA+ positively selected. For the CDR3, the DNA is TGTGCCATCAGCCCCTCAAGGAGTCAAGGTGAAGCTTTCTTT. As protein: CAISPSRSQGEAFF.